Following are 17 T cell receptor beta chains from one sample sequenced in a study of blood T cell repertoires in COVID-19. Sequencing used immunoSEQ multiplex PCR; TCRdb keeps in-frame clones, though not all of them. The data hold roughly 120,000 clones, with 65% to 90% observed a single time. The sample consisted of peripheral blood. Source of these receptors: a man older than 75 with acute or convalescent COVID-19.

This clone was seen once. This sequence joins TRBV6-5 and TRBJ1-1; weak D call: TRBD1 (5 bases). The CDR3 totals 13 residues. Germline V gene data show CDR1 as MNHEY and CDR2 as SVGAGI. Trimming pared 11 bases from V and 5 bases from J, leaving 18 bases between. CDR3 loop: CALSGLSVTEAFF. In nucleotides, the CDR3 is TGTGCCTTATCAGGGCTCTCGGTTACTGAAGCTTTCTTT.

The rearrangement joins TRBV2 to TRBJ2-1; D call uncertain. V was cut by 2 bases and J by 2 bases, with 10 bases left in between. There are 15 residues in the CDR3. CDR1 SNHLY and CDR2 FYNNEI come from the germline V gene. The CDR3, as DNA: TGTGCCAGCAGTGAACTGAGGATTACCTACAATGAGCAGTTCTTC. This sequence encodes CASSELRITYNEQFF. The variable domain in full, with the rest retrieved from reference TRBV2 and TRBJ2-1, is EPEVTQTPSHQVTQMGQEVILRCVPISNHLYFYWYRQILGQKVEFLVSFYNNEISEKSEIFDDQFSVERPDGSNFTLKIRSTKLEDSAMYFCASSELRITYNEQFFGPGTRLTVL.

The sample holds a few counts of this clone. The rearrangement links TRBV7-2 to TRBJ2-5; TRBD2 matches at 8 bases. The V segment lost 6 bases and the J segment 5 bases; nucleotides outside the gene matches: 14. This CDR3 has 16 residues. The germline V gene encodes CDR1 SGHTA and CDR2 FQGNSA. CDR3 bases: TGTGCCAGCAGGTCCCGAACGACTAGCGAGAGGGAGACCCAGTACTTC. Residues: CASRSRTTSERETQYF.

The chain joins TRBV29-1 to TRBJ2-5; 7 bases match TRBD1. CDR3 length: 14 amino acids. The germline V gene encodes CDR1 SQVTM and CDR2 ANQGSEA. With V trimmed by 7 bases and J by 2 bases, 10 bases remained unmatched. The CDR3 DNA reads TGCAGCGCCTCGGGCCGGGACAGACAAGAGACCCAGTACTTC. This translates into CSASGRDRQETQYF.

CDR3 DNA sequence: TGTGCCAGCAGTGCCGGGACATTGACTAACTATGGCTACACCTTC. Amino acids: CASSAGTLTNYGYTF. V usage is TRBV28 and J usage is TRBJ1-2, with a possible D match to TRBD1 (6 bases). Germline V gives CDR1 MDHEN, CDR2 SYDVKM. Trimming cost V 5 bases and J 0 bases, with 13 bases left between them. The CDR3 is 15 residues long.

V gene TRBV24-1 combines with J gene TRBJ2-1; 9 bases align to TRBD1. This CDR3 has 17 amino acids. Trimming removed 3 bases from V and 5 bases from J; junction bases left unmatched: 10. Germline V lookup: CDR1 KGHDR, CDR2 SFDVKD. The CDR3 DNA is TGTGCCACCAGTGATACATCACCCCGGGACAGGGACAATGAGCAGTTCTTC. This sequence encodes CATSDTSPRDRDNEQFF.

V usage is TRBV3-1 (or the pseudogene TRBV3-2) and J usage is TRBJ2-7; tentative D call: TRBD2 (6 bases). V lost 5 bases and J lost 3, with 11 bases in between. The germline V gene encodes CDR1 LGHDT and CDR2 YNNKEL (reference sequence). CDR3 size: 13 residues. CDR3 region: CASSAGTLYEQYF. The CDR3 DNA follows: TGTGCCAGCAGCGCCGGGACTCTCTACGAGCAGTACTTC.

The chain uses TRBV5-1 and TRBJ1-6; TRBD1 is a possible D gene (6 bases). V dropped 2 bases and J dropped 12 bases, with 9 bases sitting between them. The CDR3 extends over 12 amino acids. The germline gives CDR1 SGHRS, CDR2 YFSETQ. The CDR3 reads CASSLGGEPLHF. The DNA for the CDR3 is TGCGCCAGCAGCTTAGGGGGAGAACCCCTCCACTTT. Variable domain in full (rest from reference TRBV5-1 and TRBJ1-6): KAGVTQTPRYLIKTRGQQVTLSCSPISGHRSVSWYQQTPGQGLQFLFEYFSETQRNKGNFPGRFSGRQFSNSRSEMNVSTLELGDSALYLCASSLGGEPLHFGNGTRLTVT.

The chain couples TRBV5-4 to TRBJ1-2; possibly TRBD1 for D (5 bases). CDR3 size: 14 residues. Trimming cost V 4 bases and J 2 bases, with 12 bases left between them. Germline V gene data show CDR1 as SGHNT and CDR2 as YYREEE (reference sequence). CDR3 residues: CASSGGGANYGYTF. CDR3 nucleotides: TGTGCCAGCAGCGGAGGAGGGGCGAACTATGGCTACACCTTC.

The chain recombines TRBV7-9 with TRBJ1-5, with TRBD1 matching 9 bases. This CDR3 contains 18 residues. Per the germline V gene, CDR1 is SEHNR and CDR2 is FQNEAQ (reference sequence). The J segment lost 5 bases and the V segment lost 4 bases, leaving 15 bases of the junction unmatched. The chain's CDR3 is CASSWNPAQGAGDQPQHF. CDR3 nucleotide sequence: TGTGCCAGCAGCTGGAACCCTGCACAGGGGGCGGGGGATCAGCCCCAGCATTTT.

The chain's CDR3 is CASSLGGTNLGELFF. CDR3 DNA sequence: TGCGCCAGCAGCTTGGGCGGGACCAACCTCGGAGAACTGTTTTTT. The chain is built from TRBV5-1 and TRBJ1-4; TRBD1 might be the D (5 bases). V gave up 0 bases and J gave up 12 bases, with 18 bases separating them. The CDR3 spans 15 residues. Looked up from germline, CDR1 is SGHRS and CDR2 is YFSETQ.

V usage is TRBV24-1 and J usage is TRBJ2-1; 12 positions match TRBD2. In germline, CDR1 is KGHDR, CDR2 SFDVKD. Unmatched junction bases numbered 9, after V lost 4 bases and J lost 6 bases. The CDR3 has 17 residues. The CDR3 spells CATSDPGLAGPLNEQFF. The CDR3 region has the DNA TGTGCCACCAGTGACCCCGGACTAGCGGGACCCCTCAATGAGCAGTTCTTC.

The chain couples TRBV3-1 (or the pseudogene TRBV3-2) to TRBJ1-1, with unresolved D. The germline CDR1 and CDR2 sequences are LGHDT and YNNKEL (reference sequence). This CDR3 is built from 15 residues. Trimming removed 7 bases at V and 1 base at J, with 16 bases between. The CDR3 loop is CASTSWAGSNTEAFF. The CDR3 bases are TGTGCCAGCACCTCATGGGCAGGATCGAACACTGAAGCTTTCTTT.

This clone came up a few times. The chain is built from TRBV5-1 and TRBJ1-4; maybe TRBD1 (6 bases). The V and J ends lost 4 bases and 0 bases respectively, with 16 bases between them. This CDR3 region has 17 residues. CDR1 SGHRS and CDR2 YFSETQ come from the germline V gene. The CDR3 DNA reads as TGCGCCAGCAGCCCACAGGGCCCCGAGGCAACTAATGAAAAACTGTTTTTT. The encoded protein is CASSPQGPEATNEKLFF.

The CDR3 loop is CASSASGQGIPRRDAKNIQYF. CDR3 DNA sequence: TGTGCCAGCAGCGCCTCCGGACAGGGCATCCCAAGGAGGGATGCCAAAAACATTCAGTACTTC. The V call is TRBV9, the J call TRBJ2-4; 8 bases fit TRBD1. CDR1 is SGDLS and CDR2 is YYNGEE in the germline V gene. Losses at the gene ends were 3 bases for V and 1 base for J; bases not matched to a gene: 21. This CDR3 is built from 21 residues.

The genes are TRBV6-6 and TRBJ1-2; D might be TRBD1 (6 bases). The length of the CDR3 is 13 residues. Germline values: CDR1 MNHNY, CDR2 SVGAGI (reference sequence). V lost 6 bases and J 4 bases, leaving 12 bases between the germline ends. Written as DNA, the CDR3 is TGTGCCAGCAGGGAACAGGGTACCTATGGCTACACCTTC. Amino acids: CASREQGTYGYTF.

The V call is TRBV10-2, the J call TRBJ1-5; D possibly corresponds to TRBD1 (5 bases). The CDR3 loop spans 16 amino acids. Trimming shortened V by 3 bases and J by 4 bases, and 16 bases separated the two germline ends. CDR1 and CDR2 (germline): WSHSY, SAAADI. The DNA for the CDR3 is TGCGCCAGCAGTGATTGGGCAGGGCAAGGGAATCAGCCCCAGCATTTT. It is translated as CASSDWAGQGNQPQHF.